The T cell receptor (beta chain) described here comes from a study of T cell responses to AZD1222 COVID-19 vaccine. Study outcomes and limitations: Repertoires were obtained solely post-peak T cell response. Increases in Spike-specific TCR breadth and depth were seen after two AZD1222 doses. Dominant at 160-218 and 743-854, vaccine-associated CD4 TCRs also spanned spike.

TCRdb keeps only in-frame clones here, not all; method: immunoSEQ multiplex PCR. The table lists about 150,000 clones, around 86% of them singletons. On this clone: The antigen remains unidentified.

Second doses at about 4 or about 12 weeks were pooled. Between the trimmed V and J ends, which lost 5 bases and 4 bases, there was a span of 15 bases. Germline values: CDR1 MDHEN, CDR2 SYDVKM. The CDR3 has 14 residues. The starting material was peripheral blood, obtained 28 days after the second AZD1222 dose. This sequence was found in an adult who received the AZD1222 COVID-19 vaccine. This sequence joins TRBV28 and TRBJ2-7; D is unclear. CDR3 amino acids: CASSRVPRYYEQYF. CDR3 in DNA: TGTGCCAGCAGTCGGGTTCCAAGGTATTACGAGCAGTACTTC.